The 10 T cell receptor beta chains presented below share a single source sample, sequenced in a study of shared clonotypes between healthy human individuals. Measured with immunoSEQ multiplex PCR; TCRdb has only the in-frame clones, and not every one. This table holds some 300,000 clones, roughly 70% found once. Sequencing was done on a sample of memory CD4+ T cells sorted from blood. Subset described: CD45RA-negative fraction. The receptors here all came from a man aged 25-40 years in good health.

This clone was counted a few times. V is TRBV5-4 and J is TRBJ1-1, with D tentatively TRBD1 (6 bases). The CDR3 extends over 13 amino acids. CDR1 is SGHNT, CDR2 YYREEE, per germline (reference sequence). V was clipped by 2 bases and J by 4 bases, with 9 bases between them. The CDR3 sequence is CASSFEGGTEAFF. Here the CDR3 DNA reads TGTGCCAGCAGCTTCGAGGGGGGCACTGAAGCTTTCTTT.

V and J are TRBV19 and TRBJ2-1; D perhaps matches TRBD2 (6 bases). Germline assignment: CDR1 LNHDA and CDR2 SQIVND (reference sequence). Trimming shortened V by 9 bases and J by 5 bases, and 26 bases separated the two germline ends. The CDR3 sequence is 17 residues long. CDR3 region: CASRSVDGTLIHNEQFF. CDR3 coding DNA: TGTGCCAGCCGTTCTGTAGATGGGACTTTAATACACAATGAGCAGTTCTTC.

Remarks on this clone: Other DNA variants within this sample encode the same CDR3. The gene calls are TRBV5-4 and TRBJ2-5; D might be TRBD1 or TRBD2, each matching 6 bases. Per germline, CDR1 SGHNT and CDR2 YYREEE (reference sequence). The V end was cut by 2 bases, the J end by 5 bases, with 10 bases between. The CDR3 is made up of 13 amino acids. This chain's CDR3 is CASSLRGAETQYF. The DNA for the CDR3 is TGTGCCAGCAGCTTAAGGGGGGCGGAGACCCAGTACTTC.

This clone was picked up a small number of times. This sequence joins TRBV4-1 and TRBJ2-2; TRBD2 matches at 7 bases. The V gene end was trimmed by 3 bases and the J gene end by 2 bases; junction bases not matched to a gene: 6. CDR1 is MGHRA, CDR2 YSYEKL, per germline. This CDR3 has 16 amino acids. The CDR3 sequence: CASSQVTSVNTGELFF. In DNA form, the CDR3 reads TGCGCCAGCAGCCAGGTTACTAGCGTAAACACCGGGGAGCTGTTTTTT.

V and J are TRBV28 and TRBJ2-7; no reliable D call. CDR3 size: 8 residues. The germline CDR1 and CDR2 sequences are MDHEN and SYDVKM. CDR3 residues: CKPAEQYF. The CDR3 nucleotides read TGTAAGCCCGCCGAGCAGTACTTC.

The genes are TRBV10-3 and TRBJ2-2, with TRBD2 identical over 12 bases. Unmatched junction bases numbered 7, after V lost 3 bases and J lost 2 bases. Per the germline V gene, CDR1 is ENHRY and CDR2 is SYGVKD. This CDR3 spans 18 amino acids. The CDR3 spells CAISELGLAGINTGELFF. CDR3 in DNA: TGTGCCATCAGTGAATTAGGACTAGCGGGAATAAACACCGGGGAGCTGTTTTTT.

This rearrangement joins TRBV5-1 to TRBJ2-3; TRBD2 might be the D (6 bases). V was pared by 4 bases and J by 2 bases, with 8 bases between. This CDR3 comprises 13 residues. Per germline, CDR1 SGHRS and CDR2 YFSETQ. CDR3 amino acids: CASSGGPTDTQYF. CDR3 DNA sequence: TGCGCCAGCAGCGGAGGGCCCACAGATACGCAGTATTTT.

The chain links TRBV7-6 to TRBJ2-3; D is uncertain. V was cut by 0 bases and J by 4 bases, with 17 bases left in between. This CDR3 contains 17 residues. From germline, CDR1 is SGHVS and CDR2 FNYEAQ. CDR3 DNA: TGTGCCAGCAGCTTAGCGGGGTCCAAACTTCGGGCAGATACGCAGTATTTT. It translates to CASSLAGSKLRADTQYF.

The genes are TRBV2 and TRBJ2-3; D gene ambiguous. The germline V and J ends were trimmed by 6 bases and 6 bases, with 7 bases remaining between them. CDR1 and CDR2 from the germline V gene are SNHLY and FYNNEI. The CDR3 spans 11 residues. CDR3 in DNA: TGTGCCAGCAGGGACCAGGATACGCAGTATTTT. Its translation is CASRDQDTQYF.

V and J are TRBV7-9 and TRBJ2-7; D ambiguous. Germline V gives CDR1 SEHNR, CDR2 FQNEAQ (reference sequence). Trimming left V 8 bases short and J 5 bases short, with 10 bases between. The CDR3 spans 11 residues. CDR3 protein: CASGYGDEQYF. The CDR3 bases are TGTGCCAGCGGCTATGGAGACGAGCAGTACTTC.